This T cell receptor beta chain is drawn from a study of blood T cell repertoires in COVID-19. The data were produced by immunoSEQ multiplex PCR, yet TCRdb's version contains in-frame clones alone and is incomplete. The sample shows about 670,000 clones, approximately 90% of them seen only once. The CDR3 contains 17 residues. Looked up from germline, CDR1 is MDHEN and CDR2 is SYDVKM. V gave up 3 bases and J gave up 4 bases; unmatched junction bases: 14. The gene calls are TRBV28 and TRBJ2-7; 8 bases agree with TRBD1. The clonotype originates from a woman younger than 35 with acute or convalescent COVID-19. What was sequenced was peripheral blood. CDR3 nucleotides: TGTGCCAGCAGTTTTACAGGGGGTCAAACCCTCCTATACGAGCAGTACTTC. This sequence encodes CASSFTGGQTLLYEQYF.